The 8 T cell receptor beta chains reported below all come from one sample, sequenced in a study of memory CD4+ T cells and cytomegalovirus serostatus. The sort gate was single viable CD3+CD4+CD8-CD45RO+ cells for memory CD4+ T cells. The protocol was immunoSEQ multiplex PCR, while the TCRdb copy is restricted to in-frame clones and leaves out a portion. Of 70,000 or so clones listed, under 80% were seen once; the top ten hold 2% to 3%. Input material: memory CD4+ T cells from blood. The receptors originated from an adult in good health and CMV-seropositive.

This chain connects TRBV10-3 to TRBJ2-5; TRBD1 agrees at 9 bases. Germline loops: CDR1 ENHRY, CDR2 SYGVKD. V shed 5 bases and J 3 bases; nucleotides not matched to a gene: 1. CDR3 size: 13 residues. CDR3 loop: CAISRDREETQYF. Written as DNA, the CDR3 is TGTGCCATCAGTAGGGACAGGGAAGAGACCCAGTACTTC.

The DNA for the CDR3 is TGCAGCGTTGACCGGGGGACTGAAGCTTTCTTT. This encodes CSVDRGTEAFF. The chain combines TRBV29-1 with TRBJ1-1, with a possible D match to TRBD1 (5 bases). The germline V gene encodes CDR1 SQVTM and CDR2 ANQGSEA. The CDR3 runs 11 residues. Trimming took 3 bases from V and 5 from J, leaving 7 bases between them.

CDR3 nucleotide sequence: TGTGCCAGCAGCCTCGGGGTTTCTAATGAAAAACTGTTTTTT. As protein: CASSLGVSNEKLFF. This chain joins TRBV7-2 and TRBJ1-4; D uncertain. Trimming pared 5 bases from V and 3 bases from J, leaving 10 bases between. The CDR3 contains 14 residues. Germline lookup yields CDR1 SGHTA and CDR2 FQGNSA. Complete variable domain (other parts from reference TRBV7-2 and TRBJ1-4): GAGVSQSPSNKVTEKGKDVELRCDPISGHTALYWYRQSLGQGLEFLIYFQGNSAPDKSGLPSDRFSAERTGGSVSTLTIQRTQQEDSAVYLCASSLGVSNEKLFFGSGTQLSVL.

This clone has only a few counts. This chain joins TRBV19 and TRBJ2-7; D remains unclear. Germline CDR1 is LNHDA and CDR2 is SQIVND (reference sequence). The CDR3 is 16 amino acids. Trimming took off 2 bases at V and 0 bases at J, with 14 bases between the two ends. In nucleotides, the CDR3 is TGTGCCAGTAGTATACAATCGGTTTCGGGCTCCTACGAGCAGTACTTC. It is translated as CASSIQSVSGSYEQYF.

The V gene is TRBV11-3, the J gene TRBJ2-4; 10 nucleotides line up with TRBD1. Looked up from germline, CDR1 is SGHNT and CDR2 is YENEEA. With V trimmed by 2 bases and J by 7 bases, 8 bases remained unmatched. The CDR3 extends over 16 amino acids. Written as DNA, the CDR3 is TGTGCCAGCAGCTTAAGGCGGGGGACAGGGGATAACATTCAGTACTTC. Translating it yields CASSLRRGTGDNIQYF.

The V gene is TRBV7-9, the J gene TRBJ2-3; no clear D gene. This CDR3 region has 13 residues. Trimming shortened V by 5 bases and J by 0 bases, and 6 bases separated the two germline ends. Germline V gene sequence: CDR1 SEHNR, CDR2 FQNEAQ (reference sequence). As DNA, the CDR3 is TGTGCCAGCAGCCCCTCCAGCACAGATACGCAGTATTTT. Protein product: CASSPSSTDTQYF.

This clone was detected once. This rearrangement joins TRBV18 to TRBJ1-4, with 9 bases that match TRBD1. The V and J ends lost 8 bases and 8 bases, in that order; junction bases with no gene match: 6. This CDR3 region has 13 residues. Germline CDR1 and CDR2: KGHSH and LQKENI. CDR3 protein: CASVDRGSEKLFF. The CDR3, as DNA: TGTGCCAGCGTAGACAGGGGGAGCGAAAAACTGTTTTTT.

Only one count was recorded for this clone. This rearrangement joins TRBV9 to TRBJ2-2; TRBD2 agrees at 8 bases. V lost 4 bases and J lost 2; bases outside the gene matches: 7. Per germline, CDR1 SGDLS and CDR2 YYNGEE. CDR3 length: 16 residues. The CDR3, as DNA: TGTGCCAGCAGCAAAGGCGGGAGGACCAACACCGGGGAGCTGTTTTTT. Its protein is CASSKGGRTNTGELFF.